The text below deals with one TCR beta chain. Antigen: not known. The multiple sclerosis controls were treatment-naive patients, and their relapsing-remitting disease was stable or active. Bulk CD8+ and CD4+ cells came from magnetic negative isolation; CD8+ TEMRA by FACS. RNA was extracted with the RNeasy kit, and a quantity of roughly 0.5 to 1 ug was reverse transcribed using random hexamers. Multiplex immunoSEQ PCR targeted 54 Vbeta and 13 Jbeta TCR beta segments. One entry per CDR3 protein, called by TCRdb with MiXCR from the immunoSEQ multiplex PCR reads. The table has about 300,000 distinct CDR3 sequences, about 91% seen once. These data come from a study of CD8 T cells in Susac syndrome. Study outcomes and limitations: As the study acknowledged, the number of individuals in its TCR sequencing and HLA analysis was relatively small.

Sequenced input: CD8+ T cells from PBMCs. This clonotype originated in a human donor with multiple sclerosis.

The CDR3 nucleotides read TGTGCCAGCAGCCCACCGAGCGGGGGGGCCGAGACCCAGTACTTC. The encoded protein is CASSPPSGGAETQYF. The chain links TRBV13 to TRBJ2-5; 10 nucleotides align to TRBD2. J was trimmed by 5 bases and V by 5 bases; bases with no gene match: 8. The CDR3 contains 15 residues. The V gene's germline CDR1 is PRHDT and CDR2 FYEKMQ (reference sequence).